This note documents a single T cell receptor (beta chain) sequence. Its antigen is currently unknown. Clones were read by immunoSEQ multiplex PCR, and TCRdb kept only the in-frame ones, dropping some. The sample yields about 110,000 clones, nearly 90% seen once. The sample belongs to a study of T cell responses to AZD1222 COVID-19 vaccine. Broader study findings: Just six AZD1222 recipients were seropositive at baseline. Clonal diversity may have been underestimated in mostly white British donors.

The receptor comes from an adult who received the AZD1222 COVID-19 vaccine. This material consisted of peripheral blood, taken 28 days after the second AZD1222 dose.

The CDR3 region is CASSRRGSYEQYF. CDR3 sequence (DNA): TGTGCCAGCAGCCGCAGGGGATCCTACGAGCAGTACTTC. This chain links TRBV7-8 with TRBJ2-7, with a weak D call TRBD1 (6 bases). Trimming stripped 5 bases from V and 1 base from J, with 9 bases between. This CDR3 region has 13 residues. Germline V gives CDR1 SGHVS, CDR2 FQNEAQ.